This is a list of T cell receptor beta chains from one sample in a study of low-dose radiotherapy and immunotherapy resistance in tumors. MiXCR, run by TCRdb on the reads, gives a single entry per CDR3 protein. Of roughly 76,000 distinct CDR3 sequences listed, approximately 17% were seen once; the top ten hold over 4.5%. Sequences were derived from PBMCs, sampled before treatment. The receptors stem from a male donor with prostate cancer. The CDR3 runs from the conserved cysteine through the conserved F or W. The order of the fields is clone size, V gene, D gene, J gene, CDR3 DNA, CDR3 protein. D genes are given only for firm matches. Size values are once, few and many counts, or a class for expanded clones, and some rows have none.

>many|TRBV7-2|.|TRBJ2-1
TGTGCCAGCAGCTTAGGAACAGCCCACCTTGAGCAGTTCTTC
CASSLGTAHLEQFF
>many|TRBV5-1|.|TRBJ1-2
TGCGCCAGCAGCCAGAGCATCGGCGAATCCGACACCTTC
CASSQSIGESDTF
>medium-sized|TRBV5-1|.|TRBJ2-4
TGCGCCAGCAGCTTGGATCTTGCGATCTCGATTGGGGCCAAAAACATTCAGTACTTC
CASSLDLAISIGAKNIQYF
>many|TRBV6-2/TRBV6-3|.|TRBJ1-6
TGTGCCAGCAGCTCGACCCGGGACGGAGGGAGTTCACCCCTCCACTTT
CASSSTRDGGSSPLHF
>.|TRBV2|.|TRBJ1-2
TGTGCCAGCAATGCAGCCGGGTATGGCTACACCTTC
CASNAAGYGYTF
>many|TRBV2|TRBD2|TRBJ2-1
TGTGCCAGCAGTGAAAGGACTAGCGGGAGTCGCAATGAGCAGTTCTTC
CASSERTSGSRNEQFF
>many|TRBV6-5|TRBD2|TRBJ2-5
TGTGCCAGCAGTTACCAGACTAGCGGTAAAGAGACCCAGTACTTC
CASSYQTSGKETQYF
>few|TRBV20-1|.|TRBJ1-1
TGCAGTGCTAGAGAGGGGGGGAACACTGAAGCTTTCTTT
CSAREGGNTEAFF
>many|TRBV5-1|.|TRBJ2-2
TGCGCCAGCAGCCACGCCAGGCAGGGGAACACCGGGGAGCTGTTTTTT
CASSHARQGNTGELFF
>.|TRBV6-2/TRBV6-3|TRBD1|TRBJ1-2
TGTGCCAGCAGTTATCTGGACAGGAACTATGGCTACACCTTC
CASSYLDRNYGYTF
>many|TRBV20-1|TRBD1|TRBJ1-2
TGCAGTGCTAGGACAGGGGGCGATGGCTACACCTTC
CSARTGGDGYTF
>many|TRBV2|.|TRBJ2-4
TGTGCCAGCAGTGAAGCGCTAGCCAAAAACATTCAGTACTTC
CASSEALAKNIQYF
>many|TRBV7-2|TRBD2|TRBJ2-5
TGTGCCAGCAGCTTAGGAAAACGTCGGCGGGGGGGCCTTTTTCTGTATATGGAGACCCAGTACTTC
CASSLGKRRRGGLFLYMETQYF
>.|TRBV28|TRBD1|TRBJ1-2
TGTGCCAGCACCGCGGGACAGGGATTTGAGAGCTATGGCTACACCTTC
CASTAGQGFESYGYTF
>many|TRBV6-1|TRBD1|TRBJ1-1
TGTGCCAGCAGTGGCGTTTGGGGACAGGGGGATAACACTGAAGCTTTCTTT
CASSGVWGQGDNTEAFF
>many|TRBV6-5|.|TRBJ2-3
TGTGCCAGCAGTTACGGGGCAGCCCCATCATCTAGCACAGATACGCAGTATTTT
CASSYGAAPSSSTDTQYF
>many|TRBV9|.|TRBJ2-1
TGTGCCAGCAGCGTAGGGCAGGGGGGGAAGTTCTTC
CASSVGQGGKFF
>many|TRBV12-3/TRBV12-4|.|TRBJ1-2
TGTGCCAGCAGAAACATGGAGGGTGGCTACACCTTC
CASRNMEGGYTF
>many|TRBV4-2|.|TRBJ2-5
TGTGCCAGCAGCCAAGATCCAGGGCTACAAGAGACCCAGTACTTC
CASSQDPGLQETQYF
>.|TRBV5-1|.|TRBJ2-7
TGCGCCAGCAGCTTGGATATCAACCGGAATCGCGAGCAGTACTTC
CASSLDINRNREQYF
>many|TRBV11-2|.|TRBJ2-7
TGTGCCAGCAGCTTAAACGGAGCCGAGCAGTACTTC
CASSLNGAEQYF
>many|TRBV12-3/TRBV12-4|TRBD2|TRBJ2-7
TGTGCCAGCAGTCCTACTAGCGGGAGTGGTGAGCAGTACTTC
CASSPTSGSGEQYF
>many|TRBV25-1|TRBD2|TRBJ2-1
TGTGCCAGCAGTGAATCCACGACTCCAGCGGGAGGTGAGCAGTTCTTC
CASSESTTPAGGEQFF
>many|TRBV5-4|.|TRBJ2-1
TGTGCCAGCAGCGGCCTGGACCTCAACTCCTACAATGAGCAGTTCTTC
CASSGLDLNSYNEQFF
>many|TRBV24-1|.|TRBJ1-2
TGTGCCACCAGTGACCCCCATGCTAACTATGGCTACACCTTC
CATSDPHANYGYTF
>many|TRBV13|TRBD1|TRBJ2-7
TGTGCCAGCAGCCAAGAATGGGACAGGGGGTACGAGCAGTACTTC
CASSQEWDRGYEQYF
>many|TRBV6-5|TRBD2|TRBJ2-1
TGTGCCAGCAGTGGACTAGCGGGAGGGCCGCGATACAATGAGCAGTTCTTC
CASSGLAGGPRYNEQFF
>many|TRBV13|.|TRBJ1-1
TGTGCCAGCACCCCCAGTGCTTTTACAGGGTCGATGAACACTGAAGCTTTCTTT
CASTPSAFTGSMNTEAFF
>.|TRBV7-2|TRBD2|TRBJ2-3
TGTGCCAGCAGCTCAAAGACTAGCGGCACAGATACGCAGTATTTT
CASSSKTSGTDTQYF
>many|TRBV6-2/TRBV6-3|.|TRBJ2-3
TGTGCCAGCAGTTACTCGGGGACCACAGATACGCAGTATTTT
CASSYSGTTDTQYF
>many|TRBV24-1|.|TRBJ1-1
TGTGCCACCAGTGATTCCAGGACAGAGAACACTGAAGCTTTCTTT
CATSDSRTENTEAFF
>many|TRBV12-3/TRBV12-4|.|TRBJ2-3
TGTGCCAGCAGTTTGGGTGGGAGTGCAGATACGCAGTATTTT
CASSLGGSADTQYF
>many|TRBV20-1|TRBD2|TRBJ2-3
TGCAGTGCTGGCGGACTAGCTGGAACAGATACGCAGTATTTT
CSAGGLAGTDTQYF
>few|TRBV3-1|TRBD1|TRBJ2-7
TGTGCCAGCAGCCAGGGACAGGTGATCTGGGACGAGCAGTACTTC
CASSQGQVIWDEQYF
>many|TRBV19|TRBD2|TRBJ2-5
TGTGCCAGTAGCACTACTAGCGGGGGTTCGGAGACCCAGTACTTC
CASSTTSGGSETQYF
>many|TRBV30|.|TRBJ2-2
TGTGCCTGGAGTGTGCCGGGACCCTCGAACACCGGGGAGCTGTTTTTT
CAWSVPGPSNTGELFF
>few|TRBV5-1|.|TRBJ2-3
TGCGCCAGCAGCTTGCCACAGGCTATGGATACGCAGTATTTT
CASSLPQAMDTQYF
>many|TRBV20-1|.|TRBJ1-1
TGCAGTGCTTTAGACCTGTCTGACACTGAAGCTTTCTTT
CSALDLSDTEAFF
>many|TRBV10-3|.|TRBJ2-5
TGTGCTACCACACCTACTAGAGAAGAGACCCAGTACTTC
CATTPTREETQYF
>many|TRBV2|.|TRBJ1-2
TGTGCCAGCAGTGAAGTTAGGACACCAGCCTATGGCTACACCTTC
CASSEVRTPAYGYTF
>.|TRBV18|.|TRBJ1-1
TGTGCCAGCTCACCGGTCGTTGATTTCACTGAAGCTTTCTTT
CASSPVVDFTEAFF
>many|TRBV15|.|TRBJ2-7
TGTGCCACCGCCGGCACTCCTGGGGACGAGCAGTACTTC
CATAGTPGDEQYF
>.|TRBV6-2/TRBV6-3|TRBD2|TRBJ2-7
TGTGCCAGCAGTACTGGGACTAGCGGGTTGACGTACTACGAGCAGTACTTC
CASSTGTSGLTYYEQYF
>many|TRBV13|TRBD1|TRBJ2-7
TGTGCCAGCAGCCACGTGGGACAGGGGGCGCCCGAGCAGTACTTC
CASSHVGQGAPEQYF
>many|TRBV12-3/TRBV12-4|.|TRBJ1-5
TGTGCCAGCAGTTTCAAGGGGGGAAGGCAGCCCCAGCATTTT
CASSFKGGRQPQHF
>many|TRBV25-1|TRBD1|TRBJ1-1
TGTGCCAGTAACTCCGGGACAGTGTCTCCAGCTTTCTTT
CASNSGTVSPAFF
>many|TRBV29-1|TRBD1|TRBJ2-7
TGCAGCGTTGAATTCGGGACAGGCAACGAGCAGTACTTC
CSVEFGTGNEQYF
>many|TRBV7-9|.|TRBJ2-3
TGTGCCAGCAGCGTACAAGCCGGGACAAAAAGCACAGATACGCAGTATTTT
CASSVQAGTKSTDTQYF
>many|TRBV11-3|TRBD1|TRBJ2-2
TGTGCCAGCAGCTTATTCAAGGGGGCGAGCACCGGGGAGCTGTTTTTT
CASSLFKGASTGELFF
>many|TRBV29-1|.|TRBJ2-3
TGCAGCGTTGTAGTCAGGGGAGTGTCAGATACGCAGTATTTT
CSVVVRGVSDTQYF
>.|TRBV20-1|.|TRBJ2-5
TGCAGTGCCCCAATGACAGGGACTAGGACCCAGTACTTC
CSAPMTGTRTQYF
>many|TRBV6-2/TRBV6-3|.|TRBJ1-2
TGTGCCAGCACCGACAGACTCTATGGCTACACCTTC
CASTDRLYGYTF